Listed here is a single TCR beta chain. Its matching antigen is unknown. A much larger clone differs from this one at a single base, so this may be a read error. The researchers produced TCR beta cDNA from 400 to 650 ng total RNA with a constant-region primer. For TCR beta, libraries were produced by three nested multiplex PCR rounds using slightly modified ARM-PCR. TCRdb fed the multiplex PCR reads into MiXCR, producing one record per CDR3 protein. The table shows about 130,000 distinct CDR3 sequences, with around 60% occurring only once. Starting material for RNA and DNA co-extraction consisted of about 17-34 mg of unsorted bulk tissue. Donors underwent surgery for histopathologically diagnosed primary liver carcinoma. These data are taken from a study of tumor-infiltrating lymphocytes in primary liver carcinoma. Overall study: Spanning 4.2 to 10 cm, the tumors were T1-T3 N0M0. The study, taken as a whole, reports: For tumor-adjacent and tumor-blood pairs, overlap was less than that seen for tumor region pairs.

The receptor comes from a woman aged 55-75 years with primary liver carcinoma and hepatitis B virus infection. The sequenced sample was liver tumor tissue from sampling region 3. The subset: tumor region T3, left-lateral pole.

Written as DNA, the CDR3 is TGTGCCAGCAGCTCTCCAGGGGGTTTCTCCTACAATGAGCAGTTCTTC. Its protein product is CASSSPGGFSYNEQFF. The V call is TRBV5-4, the J call TRBJ2-1, with 7 bases identical to TRBD1. CDR1 and CDR2 (germline): SGHNT, YYREEE (reference sequence). This CDR3 spans 16 amino acids. V gave up 3 bases and J gave up 0 bases; unmatched junction bases: 6.